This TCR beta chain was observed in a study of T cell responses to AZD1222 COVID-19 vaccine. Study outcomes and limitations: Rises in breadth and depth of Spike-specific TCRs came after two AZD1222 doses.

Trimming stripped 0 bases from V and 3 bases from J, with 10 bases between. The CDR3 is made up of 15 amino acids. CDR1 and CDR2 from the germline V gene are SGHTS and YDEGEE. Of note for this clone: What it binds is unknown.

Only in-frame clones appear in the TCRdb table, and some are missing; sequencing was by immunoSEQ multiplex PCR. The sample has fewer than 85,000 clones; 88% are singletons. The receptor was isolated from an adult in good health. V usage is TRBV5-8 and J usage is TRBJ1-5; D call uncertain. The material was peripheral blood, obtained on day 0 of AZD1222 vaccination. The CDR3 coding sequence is TGTGCCAGCAGCTTGGTCGGGCGGTTCAATCAGCCCCAGCATTTT. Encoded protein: CASSLVGRFNQPQHF. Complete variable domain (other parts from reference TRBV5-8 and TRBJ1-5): EAGVTQSPTHLIKTRGQQATLRCSPISGHTSVYWYQQALGLGLQFLLWYDEGEERNRGNFPPRFSGRQFPNYSSELNVNALELEDSALYLCASSLVGRFNQPQHFGDGTRLSIL.